The 22 T cell receptor beta chains reported below all come from one sample, sequenced in a study of blood T cell repertoires in COVID-19. Profiling relied on immunoSEQ multiplex PCR, and the TCRdb table lists in-frame clones only, not all of them. The sample yields under 300,000 clones, 86% seen once. The sequencing input was peripheral blood. The source of these receptors is a man aged 25-40 years who had recovered from COVID-19.

The chain recombines TRBV9 with TRBJ2-7; TRBD2 might be the D (7 bases). The CDR3 length is 17 residues. V was pared by 0 bases and J by 0 bases, with 16 bases between. Germline V gene data show CDR1 as SGDLS and CDR2 as YYNGEE. The CDR3 DNA reads as TGTGCCAGCAGCGTAGATGCCGGCGGGGGCATCTCCTACGAGCAGTACTTC. It specifies CASSVDAGGGISYEQYF. The variable domain in full, completed from reference TRBV9 and TRBJ2-7, reads DSGVTQTPKHLITATGQRVTLRCSPRSGDLSVYWYQQSLDQGLQFLIQYYNGEERAKGNILERFSAQQFPDLHSELNLSSLELGDSALYFCASSVDAGGGISYEQYFGPGTRLTVT.

The V call is TRBV6-5, the J call TRBJ1-2; D unresolved. Germline V gives CDR1 MNHEY, CDR2 SVGAGI. There are 15 residues in the CDR3. The V gene lost 0 bases and the J gene lost 4 bases, with 12 bases spanning the gap. Written as DNA, the CDR3 is TGTGCCAGCAGTTACTCGCGGTTGGCCCCCTATGGCTACACCTTC. It specifies CASSYSRLAPYGYTF.

The J gene is TRBJ2-1, the V gene TRBV19; tentatively, D is TRBD1 (6 bases). This CDR3 comprises 15 residues. Deletions cut 6 bases from V and 0 bases from J, with 12 bases between. Germline loops: CDR1 LNHDA, CDR2 SQIVND (reference sequence). CDR3 region: CASSQTGISYNEQFF. DNA of the CDR3: TGTGCCAGTAGCCAGACAGGTATCTCCTACAATGAGCAGTTCTTC.

The chain recombines TRBV2 with TRBJ1-2; TRBD1 matches at 12 bases. The CDR3 runs 15 residues. The J segment lost 7 bases and the V segment lost 6 bases, leaving 9 bases of the junction unmatched. The V gene's germline CDR1 is SNHLY and CDR2 FYNNEI. The CDR3: CASRIPGQGAGGYTF. The CDR3 DNA reads as TGTGCCAGCAGAATACCGGGACAGGGGGCGGGTGGCTACACCTTC.

The rearrangement joins TRBV6-4 to TRBJ1-2; 9 bases map to TRBD1. CDR1 and CDR2 from the germline V gene are MRHNA and SNTAGT. The CDR3 has 14 amino acids. With V trimmed by 6 bases and J by 2 bases, 4 bases remained unmatched. In DNA form, the CDR3 reads TGTGCCAGCAGCCTCGGGACAGGGAACTATGGCTACACCTTC. This sequence encodes CASSLGTGNYGYTF.

This sequence joins TRBV5-1 and TRBJ2-1, with TRBD1 matching over 9 bases. There are 14 residues in the CDR3. J was trimmed by 2 bases and V by 4 bases; bases with no gene match: 1. CDR1 is SGHRS, CDR2 YFSETQ, per germline. As DNA, the CDR3 is TGCGCCAGCAGCGGGACAGGGCCCTACAATGAGCAGTTCTTC. Translated: CASSGTGPYNEQFF.

CDR3 nucleotide sequence: TGTGCCAGCTCTGGGGACGGGACAGGGTGGTACAATGAGCAGTTCTTC. Translated, it gives CASSGDGTGWYNEQFF. The rearrangement uses TRBV18 and TRBJ2-1; 9 bases fit TRBD1. The CDR3 length is 16 residues. The V gene's germline CDR1 is KGHSH and CDR2 LQKENI. The junction had 10 bases not matched to a gene; V was cut back by 6 bases and J by 4 bases.

The rearrangement joins TRBV19 to TRBJ2-5; 8 bases map to TRBD1. CDR1 and CDR2 from the germline V gene are LNHDA and SQIVND (reference sequence). Trimming took 5 bases from V and 2 from J; bases not matched to a gene: 10. The CDR3 has 16 amino acids. The CDR3 nucleotides read TGTGCCAGTAGTTCACGGACAGGGACGGTACAAGAGACCCAGTACTTC. It translates to CASSSRTGTVQETQYF. The complete variable domain, with remaining parts taken from reference TRBV19 and TRBJ2-5, reads DGGITQSPKYLFRKEGQNVTLSCEQNLNHDAMYWYRQDPGQGLRLIYYSQIVNDFQKGDIAEGYSVSREKKESFPLTVTSAQKNPTAFYLCASSSRTGTVQETQYFGPGTRLLVL.

This clone was detected once. The chain uses TRBV7-8 and TRBJ2-1; D uncertain. Germline loops: CDR1 SGHVS, CDR2 FQNEAQ. The CDR3 has 13 residues. The V end was cut by 3 bases, the J end by 4 bases, with 7 bases between. The CDR3: CASSFLGYNEQFF. The CDR3 DNA is TGTGCCAGCAGCTTCCTCGGGTACAATGAGCAGTTCTTC.

This clone came up once. The genes are TRBV30 and TRBJ1-1; D is possibly TRBD1 (6 bases). The V gene lost 6 bases and the J gene lost 10 bases, with 21 bases spanning the gap. CDR1 is GTSNPN and CDR2 is SVGIG in the germline V gene (reference sequence). The CDR3 consists of 13 residues. The CDR3 nucleotides are TGTGCCTGTTACCGGGCCAAGGGGGGGGGAGCTTTCTTT. The encoded protein is CACYRAKGGGAFF.

This clone showed up just a few times. V is TRBV3-1 (or the pseudogene TRBV3-2) and J is TRBJ2-3, with TRBD1 matching over 8 bases. The CDR3 extends over 12 amino acids. Germline V CDR1 and CDR2: LGHDT, YNNKEL (reference sequence). The CDR3 coding sequence is TGTGCTTCCAGGGGGCCCACAGATACGCAGTATTTT. It translates to CASRGPTDTQYF.

This clone came up a few times. The chain links TRBV18 to TRBJ1-5; D is perhaps TRBD1 (5 bases). This CDR3 contains 15 residues. Trimming removed 1 base from V and 1 base from J, with 8 bases in between. Germline CDR1 is KGHSH and CDR2 is LQKENI. The CDR3 nucleotides are TGTGCCAGCTCACCACAAGGGGCGAGCAATCAGCCCCAGCATTTT. Translating gives CASSPQGASNQPQHF. Filled out from reference TRBV18 and TRBJ1-5, the complete variable domain reads NAGVMQNPRHLVRRRGQEARLRCSPMKGHSHVYWYRQLPEEGLKFMVYLQKENIIDESGMPKERFSAEFPKEGPSILRIQQVVRGDSAAYFCASSPQGASNQPQHFGDGTRLSIL.

The rearrangement joins TRBV21-1 to TRBJ2-4; the table's TRBD1 call for D was not verified on the DNA. TRBV21-1 is designated a pseudogene. This CDR3 spans 19 amino acids. CDR3 DNA sequence: TGTGCCAGCAGCACTATGGCAGGGGGGATTAATGAGGGGAAAAACATTCAGTACTTC. It encodes CASSTMAGGINEGKNIQYF.

This chain uses TRBV9 with TRBJ2-5; D call uncertain. Germline V gene data show CDR1 as SGDLS and CDR2 as YYNGEE. The V end lost 3 bases, the J end lost 5 bases, and 11 bases lay between the germline ends. CDR3 length equals 13 residues. DNA for the CDR3: TGTGCCAGCAGCGATAGCTACCGGGAGACCCAGTACTTC. The encoded protein is CASSDSYRETQYF.

The chain employs TRBV6-1 and TRBJ1-2; D is ambiguous. V shed 2 bases and J shed 2 bases, with 6 bases lying between them. This CDR3 region has 13 residues. The V gene's germline CDR1 is MNHNS and CDR2 SASEGT. CDR3 DNA: TGTGCCAGCAGTGAAAATGGCAACTATGGCTACACCTTC. Protein sequence: CASSENGNYGYTF.

The chain uses TRBV4-1 and TRBJ1-2; D unclear. Germline V CDR1 and CDR2: MGHRA, YSYEKL. The V gene lost 5 bases and the J gene lost 5 bases, with 12 bases spanning the gap. The CDR3 is 13 residues long. The chain's CDR3 is CASSTWEPYGYTF. The CDR3 nucleotides are TGCGCCAGCAGCACCTGGGAGCCATATGGCTACACCTTC.

CDR3 in DNA: TGTGCCAGCTCTCCTCTACCAAACAGGGGCAGCAATCAGCCCCAGCATTTT. Its translation is CASSPLPNRGSNQPQHF. This rearrangement joins TRBV18 to TRBJ1-5; 7 nucleotides agree with TRBD1. With 6 bases clipped from V and 1 base from J, the junction kept 12 bases outside the gene matches. Germline CDR1 and CDR2: KGHSH and LQKENI. The CDR3 is 17 amino acids. Using reference TRBV18 and TRBJ1-5 for the parts outside the CDR3, the full variable domain is NAGVMQNPRHLVRRRGQEARLRCSPMKGHSHVYWYRQLPEEGLKFMVYLQKENIIDESGMPKERFSAEFPKEGPSILRIQQVVRGDSAAYFCASSPLPNRGSNQPQHFGDGTRLSIL.

This rearrangement joins TRBV19 to TRBJ1-6, with 7 bases fitting TRBD1. Trimming took 5 bases from V and 7 from J; bases not matched to a gene: 8. This CDR3 contains 15 residues. Germline values: CDR1 LNHDA, CDR2 SQIVND (reference sequence). The CDR3 DNA sequence: TGTGCCAGTAGTGTTAAGGGGGCTGGGAATTCACCCCTCCACTTT. Translated: CASSVKGAGNSPLHF.

The chain uses TRBV29-1 and TRBJ1-4; possibly TRBD1 for D (5 bases). Germline CDR1 SQVTM, CDR2 ANQGSEA. Trimming stripped 4 bases from V and 3 bases from J, with 12 bases between. CDR3 length: 14 amino acids. For the CDR3, the DNA is TGCAGCGTTGCCCGTGGCAGGGCTAATGAAAAACTGTTTTTT. Translation gives CSVARGRANEKLFF.

The V and J genes are TRBV27 and TRBJ1-4; a possible D gene is TRBD1 (6 bases). V was trimmed by 3 bases and J by 3 bases, leaving 14 bases between them. CDR1 and CDR2 from the germline V gene are MNHEY and SMNVEV (reference sequence). The CDR3 has 16 residues. This CDR3 is CASSLTTGTPNEKLFF. The CDR3 DNA reads as TGTGCCAGCAGTTTGACCACAGGGACGCCTAATGAAAAACTGTTTTTT.

The rearrangement uses TRBV5-1 and TRBJ2-4; a weak D match, TRBD2 (5 bases). Trimming removed 5 bases at V and 5 bases at J, with 11 bases between. CDR3 length: 13 residues. CDR1 and CDR2 from the germline V gene are SGHRS and YFSETQ. DNA of the CDR3: TGCGCCAGCAGTCTCACAGCGGAAAACATTCAGTACTTC. Amino acid sequence: CASSLTAENIQYF.

The DNA for the CDR3 is TGCGCCAGCAGCTCTCACGGGGGAGACAACTATGGCTACACCTTC. Amino acids: CASSSHGGDNYGYTF. This rearrangement joins TRBV5-1 to TRBJ1-2, with D possibly being TRBD1 (5 bases). V lost 3 bases, J lost 2 bases, and 14 bases lay in between. The CDR3 has 15 amino acids. In germline, CDR1 is SGHRS, CDR2 YFSETQ.